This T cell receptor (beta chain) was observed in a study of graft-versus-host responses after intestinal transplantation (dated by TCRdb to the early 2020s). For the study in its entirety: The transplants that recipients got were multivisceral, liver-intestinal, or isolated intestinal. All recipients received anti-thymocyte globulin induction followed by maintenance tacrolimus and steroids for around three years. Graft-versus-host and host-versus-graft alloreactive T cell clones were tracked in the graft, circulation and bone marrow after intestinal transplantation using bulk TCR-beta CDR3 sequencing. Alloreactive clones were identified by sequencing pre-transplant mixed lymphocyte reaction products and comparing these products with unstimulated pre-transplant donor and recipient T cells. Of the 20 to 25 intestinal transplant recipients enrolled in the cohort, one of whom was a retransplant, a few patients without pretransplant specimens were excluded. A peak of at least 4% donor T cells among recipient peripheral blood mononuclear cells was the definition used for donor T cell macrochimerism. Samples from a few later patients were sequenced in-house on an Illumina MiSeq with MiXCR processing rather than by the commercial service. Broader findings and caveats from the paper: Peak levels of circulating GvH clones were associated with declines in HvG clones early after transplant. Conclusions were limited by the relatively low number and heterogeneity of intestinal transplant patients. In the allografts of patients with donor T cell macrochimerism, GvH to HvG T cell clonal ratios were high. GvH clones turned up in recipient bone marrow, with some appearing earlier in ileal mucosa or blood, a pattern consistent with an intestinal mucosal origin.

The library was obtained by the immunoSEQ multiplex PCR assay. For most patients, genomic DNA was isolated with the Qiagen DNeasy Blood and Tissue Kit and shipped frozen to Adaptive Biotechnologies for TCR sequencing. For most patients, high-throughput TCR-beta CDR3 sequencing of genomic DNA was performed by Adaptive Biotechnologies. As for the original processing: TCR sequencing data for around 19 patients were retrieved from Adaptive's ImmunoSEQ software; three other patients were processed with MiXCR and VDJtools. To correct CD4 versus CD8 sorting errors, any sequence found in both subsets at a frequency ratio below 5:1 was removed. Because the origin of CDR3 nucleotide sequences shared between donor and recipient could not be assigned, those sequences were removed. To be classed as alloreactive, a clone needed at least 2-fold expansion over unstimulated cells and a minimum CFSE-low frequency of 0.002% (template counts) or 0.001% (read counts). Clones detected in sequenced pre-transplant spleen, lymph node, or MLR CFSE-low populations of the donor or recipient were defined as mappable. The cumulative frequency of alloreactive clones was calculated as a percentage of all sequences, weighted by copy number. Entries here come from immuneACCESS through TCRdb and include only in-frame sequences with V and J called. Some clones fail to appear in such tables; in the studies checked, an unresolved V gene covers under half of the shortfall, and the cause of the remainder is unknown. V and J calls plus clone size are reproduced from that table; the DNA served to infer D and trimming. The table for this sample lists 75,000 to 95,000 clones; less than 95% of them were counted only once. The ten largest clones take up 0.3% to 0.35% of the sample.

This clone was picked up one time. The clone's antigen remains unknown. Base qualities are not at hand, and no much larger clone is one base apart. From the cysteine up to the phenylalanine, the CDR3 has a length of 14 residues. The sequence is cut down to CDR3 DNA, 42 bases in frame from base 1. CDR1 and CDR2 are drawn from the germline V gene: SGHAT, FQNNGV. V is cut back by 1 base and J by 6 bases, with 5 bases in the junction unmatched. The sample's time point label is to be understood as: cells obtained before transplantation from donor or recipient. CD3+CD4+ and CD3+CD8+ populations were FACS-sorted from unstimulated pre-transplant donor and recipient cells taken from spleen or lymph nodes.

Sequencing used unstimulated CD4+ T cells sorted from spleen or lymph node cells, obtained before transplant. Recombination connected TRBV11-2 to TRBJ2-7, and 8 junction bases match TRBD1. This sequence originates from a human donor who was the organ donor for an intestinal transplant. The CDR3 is CASSLGDRMGEQYF. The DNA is TGTGCCAGCAGCTTAGGGGACAGGATGGGCGAGCAGTACTTC.